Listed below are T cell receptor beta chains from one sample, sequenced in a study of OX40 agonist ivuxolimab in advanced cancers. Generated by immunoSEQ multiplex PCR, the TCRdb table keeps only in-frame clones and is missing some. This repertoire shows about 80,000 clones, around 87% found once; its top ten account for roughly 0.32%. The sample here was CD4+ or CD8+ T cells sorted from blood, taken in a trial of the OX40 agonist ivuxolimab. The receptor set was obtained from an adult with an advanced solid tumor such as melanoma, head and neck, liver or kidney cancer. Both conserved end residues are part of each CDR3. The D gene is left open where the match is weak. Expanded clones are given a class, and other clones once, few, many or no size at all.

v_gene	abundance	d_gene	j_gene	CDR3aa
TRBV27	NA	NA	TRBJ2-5	CASGGWGGETQYF
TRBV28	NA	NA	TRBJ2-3	CASTGGAASTDTQYF
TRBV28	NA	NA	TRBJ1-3	CASNEGSGNTIYF
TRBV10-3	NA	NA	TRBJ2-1	CAIKMGVSYNEQFF
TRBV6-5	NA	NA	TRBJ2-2	CASSILTLGELFF
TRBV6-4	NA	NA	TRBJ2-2	CASREGYVGGGELFF
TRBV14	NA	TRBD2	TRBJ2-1	CASSQPGLATYNEQFF
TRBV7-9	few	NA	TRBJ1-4	CASSFSGEREKLFF
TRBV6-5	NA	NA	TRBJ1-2	CASSEQPGNGYTF
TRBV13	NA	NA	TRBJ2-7	CASSFRGTGFYEQYF
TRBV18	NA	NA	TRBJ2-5	CASSPQLAASSESQYF
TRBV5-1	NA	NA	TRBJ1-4	CASSQDSEKLFF
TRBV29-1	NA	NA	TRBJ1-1	CSVEDYTEAFF
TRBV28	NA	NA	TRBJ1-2	CASRLTGNYGYTF
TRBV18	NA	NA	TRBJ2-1	CASSPQGYNEQFF
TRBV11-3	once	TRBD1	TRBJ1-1	CASSLGQGRGMNTEAFF
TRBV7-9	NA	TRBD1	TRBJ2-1	CASAGPGQGGNEQFF
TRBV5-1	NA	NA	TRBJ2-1	CASSLSARDEQFF
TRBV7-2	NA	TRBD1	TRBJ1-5	CASRRTGGRNQPQHF
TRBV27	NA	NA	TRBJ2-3	CASRNLQGRTNTDTQYF
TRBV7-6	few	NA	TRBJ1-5	CASSRGGFNQPQHF
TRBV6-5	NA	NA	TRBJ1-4	CASRLRWGEEKLFF
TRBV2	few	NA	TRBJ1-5	CASSEGHRNQPQHF
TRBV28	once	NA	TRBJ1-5	CASRPGSAASNQPQHF
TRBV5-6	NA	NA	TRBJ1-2	CASSLDSGRGNYGYTF
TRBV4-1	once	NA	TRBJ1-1	CASSQDKRSAGANTEAFF
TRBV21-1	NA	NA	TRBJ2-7	CASSKARTDYYEQYF
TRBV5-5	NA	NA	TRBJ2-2	CASSLLDTGELFF
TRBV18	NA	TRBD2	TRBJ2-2	CASSPWTSGNTGELFF
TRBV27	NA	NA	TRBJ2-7	CASSSNSYEQYF
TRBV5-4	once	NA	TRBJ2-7	CASSDQWGAGVGYEQYF